Here is one T cell receptor beta chain with its context. Some clones are missing from TCRdb's copy, which holds only in-frame ones; the method was immunoSEQ multiplex PCR. The sample includes under 200,000 clones, 88% of them seen just once. These data belong to a study of T cell responses to AZD1222 COVID-19 vaccine. The V and J ends lost 5 bases and 0 bases respectively, with 14 bases between them. The CDR3 loop spans 16 amino acids. The germline V gene encodes CDR1 SGHTA and CDR2 FQGTGA. The sequencing here drew on peripheral blood, taken on day 0 of AZD1222 vaccination. This TCR was recovered from an adult in good health. This chain joins TRBV7-3 and TRBJ2-1; D unclear. The CDR3 reads CASSPSGTASYNEQFF. CDR3 DNA sequence: TGTGCCAGCAGCCCGTCGGGTACAGCCTCCTACAATGAGCAGTTCTTC.